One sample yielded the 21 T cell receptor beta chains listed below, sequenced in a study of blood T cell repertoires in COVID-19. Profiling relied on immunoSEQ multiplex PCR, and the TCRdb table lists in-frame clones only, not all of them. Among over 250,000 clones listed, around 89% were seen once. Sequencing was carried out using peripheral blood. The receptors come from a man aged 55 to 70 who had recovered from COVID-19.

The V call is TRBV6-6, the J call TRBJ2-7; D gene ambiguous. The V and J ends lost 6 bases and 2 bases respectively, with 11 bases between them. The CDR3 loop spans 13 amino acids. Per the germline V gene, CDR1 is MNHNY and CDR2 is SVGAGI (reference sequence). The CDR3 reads CASSSGSTYEQYF. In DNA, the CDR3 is TGTGCCAGCAGCTCCGGGTCTACCTACGAGCAGTACTTC.

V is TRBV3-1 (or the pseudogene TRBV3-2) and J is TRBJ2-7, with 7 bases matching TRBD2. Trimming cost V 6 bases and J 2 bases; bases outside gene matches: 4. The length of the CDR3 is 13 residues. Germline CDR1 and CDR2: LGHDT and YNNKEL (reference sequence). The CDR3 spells CASRTGTTYEQYF. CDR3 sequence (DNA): TGTGCCAGCAGAACCGGGACTACCTACGAGCAGTACTTC.

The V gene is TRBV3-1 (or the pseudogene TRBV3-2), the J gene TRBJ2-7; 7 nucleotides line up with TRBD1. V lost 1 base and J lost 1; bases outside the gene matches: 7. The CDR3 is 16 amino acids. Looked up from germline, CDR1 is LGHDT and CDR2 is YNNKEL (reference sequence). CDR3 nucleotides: TGTGCCAGCAGCCAAGGGCTTGGGACAGATTCCTACGAGCAGTACTTC. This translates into CASSQGLGTDSYEQYF.

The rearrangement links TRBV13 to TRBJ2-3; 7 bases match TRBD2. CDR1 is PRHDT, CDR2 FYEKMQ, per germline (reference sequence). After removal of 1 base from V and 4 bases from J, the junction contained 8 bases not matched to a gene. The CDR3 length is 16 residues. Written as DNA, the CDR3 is TGTGCCAGCAGCTTAGAGCGGGGCCAACCCCCAGATACGCAGTATTTT. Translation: CASSLERGQPPDTQYF.

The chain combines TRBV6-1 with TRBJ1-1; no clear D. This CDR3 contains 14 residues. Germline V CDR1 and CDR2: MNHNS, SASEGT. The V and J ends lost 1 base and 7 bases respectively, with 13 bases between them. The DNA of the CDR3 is TGTGCCAGCAGTGAAGTAGGACCGGGAGGTGAAGCTTTCTTT. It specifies CASSEVGPGGEAFF.

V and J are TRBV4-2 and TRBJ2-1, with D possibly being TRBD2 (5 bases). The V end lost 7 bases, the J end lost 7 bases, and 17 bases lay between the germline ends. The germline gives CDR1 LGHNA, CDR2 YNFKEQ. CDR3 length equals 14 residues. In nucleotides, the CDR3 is TGTGCCAGCACCGGGCCCGGGGATGGGAATGAGCAGTTCTTC. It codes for CASTGPGDGNEQFF.

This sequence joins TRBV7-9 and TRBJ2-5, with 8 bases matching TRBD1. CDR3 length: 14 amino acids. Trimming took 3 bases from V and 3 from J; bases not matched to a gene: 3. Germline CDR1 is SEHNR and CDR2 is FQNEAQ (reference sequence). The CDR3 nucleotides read TGTGCCAGCAGCTTGGGGACAGGAAAAGAGACCCAGTACTTC. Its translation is CASSLGTGKETQYF. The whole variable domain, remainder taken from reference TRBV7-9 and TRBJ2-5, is DTGVSQNPRHKITKRGQNVTFRCDPISEHNRLYWYRQTLGQGPEFLTYFQNEAQLEKSRLLSDRFSAERPKGSFSTLEIQRTEQGDSAMYLCASSLGTGKETQYFGPGTRLLVL.

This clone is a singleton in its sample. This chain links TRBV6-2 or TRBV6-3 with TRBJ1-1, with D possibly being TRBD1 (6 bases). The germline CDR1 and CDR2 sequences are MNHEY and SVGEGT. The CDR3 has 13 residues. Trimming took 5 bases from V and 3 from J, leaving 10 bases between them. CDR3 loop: CASSPTGYTEAFF. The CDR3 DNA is TGTGCCAGCAGTCCGACAGGTTACACTGAAGCTTTCTTT.

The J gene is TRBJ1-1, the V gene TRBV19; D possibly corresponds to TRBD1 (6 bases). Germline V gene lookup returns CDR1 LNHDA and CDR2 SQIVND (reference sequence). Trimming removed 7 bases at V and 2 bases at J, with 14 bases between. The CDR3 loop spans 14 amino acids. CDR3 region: CASKMQGRNTEAFF. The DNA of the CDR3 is TGTGCCAGTAAAATGCAGGGGCGAAACACTGAAGCTTTCTTT. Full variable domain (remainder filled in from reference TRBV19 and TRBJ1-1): DGGITQSPKYLFRKEGQNVTLSCEQNLNHDAMYWYRQDPGQGLRLIYYSQIVNDFQKGDIAEGYSVSREKKESFPLTVTSAQKNPTAFYLCASKMQGRNTEAFFGQGTRLTVV.

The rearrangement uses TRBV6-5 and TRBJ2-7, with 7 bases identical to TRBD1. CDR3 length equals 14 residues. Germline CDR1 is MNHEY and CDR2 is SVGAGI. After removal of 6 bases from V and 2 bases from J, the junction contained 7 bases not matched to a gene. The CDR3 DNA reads TGTGCCAGCAGACTCGGACAGGTAACCTACGAGCAGTACTTC. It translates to CASRLGQVTYEQYF.

For the CDR3, the DNA is TGTGCCAGCAGTTCGGGACAGGGTGGAGAAGAGACCCAGTACTTC. This gives the protein CASSSGQGGEETQYF. V is TRBV6-6 and J is TRBJ2-5, with TRBD1 identical over 9 bases. There are 15 residues in the CDR3. The J segment lost 3 bases and the V segment lost 4 bases, leaving 6 bases of the junction unmatched. The germline V gene has CDR1 MNHNY and CDR2 SVGAGI (reference sequence).

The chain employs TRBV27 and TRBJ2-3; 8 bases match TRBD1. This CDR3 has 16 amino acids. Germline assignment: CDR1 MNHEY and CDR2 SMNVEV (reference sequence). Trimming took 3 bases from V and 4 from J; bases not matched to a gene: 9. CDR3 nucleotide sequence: TGTGCCAGCAGTTTTTCAGGGGGCGTCTTGGCAGATACGCAGTATTTT. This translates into CASSFSGGVLADTQYF.

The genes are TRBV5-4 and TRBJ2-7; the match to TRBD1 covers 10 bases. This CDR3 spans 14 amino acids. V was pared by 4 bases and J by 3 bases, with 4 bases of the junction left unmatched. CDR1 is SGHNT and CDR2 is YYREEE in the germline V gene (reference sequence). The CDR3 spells CASSPGQGFYEQYF. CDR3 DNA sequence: TGTGCCAGCAGCCCGGGACAGGGGTTCTACGAGCAGTACTTC.

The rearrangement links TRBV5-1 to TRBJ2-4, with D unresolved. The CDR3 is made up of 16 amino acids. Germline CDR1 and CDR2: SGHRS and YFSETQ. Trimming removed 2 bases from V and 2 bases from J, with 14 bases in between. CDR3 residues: CASSLRPDTTKNIQYF. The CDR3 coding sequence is TGCGCCAGCAGCTTACGCCCCGACACGACCAAAAACATTCAGTACTTC. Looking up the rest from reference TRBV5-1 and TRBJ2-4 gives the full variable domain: KAGVTQTPRYLIKTRGQQVTLSCSPISGHRSVSWYQQTPGQGLQFLFEYFSETQRNKGNFPGRFSGRQFSNSRSEMNVSTLELGDSALYLCASSLRPDTTKNIQYFGAGTRLSVL.

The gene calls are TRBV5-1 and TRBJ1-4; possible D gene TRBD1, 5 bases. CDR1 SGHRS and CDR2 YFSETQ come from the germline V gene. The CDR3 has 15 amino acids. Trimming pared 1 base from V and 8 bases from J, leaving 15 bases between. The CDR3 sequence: CASSLRGRGEEKLFF. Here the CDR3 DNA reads TGCGCCAGCAGCTTGCGAGGGAGGGGTGAAGAAAAACTGTTTTTT.

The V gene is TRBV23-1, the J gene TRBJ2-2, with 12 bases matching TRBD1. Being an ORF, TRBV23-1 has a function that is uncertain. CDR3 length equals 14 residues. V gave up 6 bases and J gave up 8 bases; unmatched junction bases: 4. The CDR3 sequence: CASRRDRGPGELFF. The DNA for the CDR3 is TGCGCCAGCAGACGGGACAGGGGGCCTGGGGAGCTGTTTTTT.

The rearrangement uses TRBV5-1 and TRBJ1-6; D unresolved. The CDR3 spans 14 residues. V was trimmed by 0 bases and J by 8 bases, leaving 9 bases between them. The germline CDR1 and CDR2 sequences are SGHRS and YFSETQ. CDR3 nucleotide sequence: TGCGCCAGCAGCTTGGGGCAGGTGTATTCACCCCTCCACTTT. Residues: CASSLGQVYSPLHF.

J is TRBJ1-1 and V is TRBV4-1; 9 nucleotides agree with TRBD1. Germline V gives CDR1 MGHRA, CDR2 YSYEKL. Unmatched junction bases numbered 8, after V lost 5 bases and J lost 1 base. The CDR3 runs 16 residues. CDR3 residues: CASSGGTGSSNTEAFF. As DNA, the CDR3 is TGCGCCAGCAGCGGAGGGACAGGGTCATCGAACACTGAAGCTTTCTTT.

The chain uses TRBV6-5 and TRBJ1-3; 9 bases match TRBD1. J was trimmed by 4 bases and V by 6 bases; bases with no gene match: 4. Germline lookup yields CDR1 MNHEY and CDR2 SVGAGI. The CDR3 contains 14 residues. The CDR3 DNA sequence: TGTGCCAGCAGGGGGACAGGGAGAGGAAACACCATATATTTT. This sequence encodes CASRGTGRGNTIYF.

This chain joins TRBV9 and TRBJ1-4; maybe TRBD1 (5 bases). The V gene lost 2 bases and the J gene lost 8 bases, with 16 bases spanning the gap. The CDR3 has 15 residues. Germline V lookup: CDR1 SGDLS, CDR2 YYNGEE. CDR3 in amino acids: CASSVRGSGKEKLFF. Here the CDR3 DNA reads TGTGCCAGCAGCGTCCGGGGGTCGGGGAAAGAAAAACTGTTTTTT. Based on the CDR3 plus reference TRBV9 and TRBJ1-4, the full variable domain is DSGVTQTPKHLITATGQRVTLRCSPRSGDLSVYWYQQSLDQGLQFLIQYYNGEERAKGNILERFSAQQFPDLHSELNLSSLELGDSALYFCASSVRGSGKEKLFFGSGTQLSVL.

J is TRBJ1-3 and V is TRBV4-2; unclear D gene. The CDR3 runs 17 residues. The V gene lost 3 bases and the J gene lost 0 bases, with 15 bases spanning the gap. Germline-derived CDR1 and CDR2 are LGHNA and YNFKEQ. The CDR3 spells CASSQTRSGYSGNTIYF. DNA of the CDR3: TGTGCCAGCAGCCAGACTCGATCGGGGTACTCTGGAAACACCATATATTTT.